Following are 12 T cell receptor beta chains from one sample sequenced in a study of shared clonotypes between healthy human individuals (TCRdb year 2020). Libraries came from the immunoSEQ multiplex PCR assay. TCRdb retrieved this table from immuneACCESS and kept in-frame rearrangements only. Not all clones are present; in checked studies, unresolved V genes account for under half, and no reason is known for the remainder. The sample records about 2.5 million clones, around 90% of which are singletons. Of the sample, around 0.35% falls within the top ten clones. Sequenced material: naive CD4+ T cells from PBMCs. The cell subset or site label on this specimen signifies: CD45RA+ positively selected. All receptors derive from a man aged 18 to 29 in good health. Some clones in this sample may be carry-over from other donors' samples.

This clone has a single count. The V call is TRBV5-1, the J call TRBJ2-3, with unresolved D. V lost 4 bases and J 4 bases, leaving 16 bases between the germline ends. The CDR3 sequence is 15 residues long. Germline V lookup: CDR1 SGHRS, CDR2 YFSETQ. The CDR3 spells CASSEAISTPDTQYF. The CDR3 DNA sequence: TGCGCCAGCAGCGAAGCTATTTCGACGCCAGATACGCAGTATTTT. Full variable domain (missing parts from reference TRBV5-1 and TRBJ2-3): KAGVTQTPRYLIKTRGQQVTLSCSPISGHRSVSWYQQTPGQGLQFLFEYFSETQRNKGNFPGRFSGRQFSNSRSEMNVSTLELGDSALYLCASSEAISTPDTQYFGPGTRLTVL.

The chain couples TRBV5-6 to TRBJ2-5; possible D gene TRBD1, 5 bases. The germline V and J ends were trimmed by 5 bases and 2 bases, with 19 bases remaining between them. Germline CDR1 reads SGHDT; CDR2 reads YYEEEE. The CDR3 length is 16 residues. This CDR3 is CASSLYLWGRQETQYF. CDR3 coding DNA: TGTGCCAGCAGTTTATATCTTTGGGGCAGGCAAGAGACCCAGTACTTC.

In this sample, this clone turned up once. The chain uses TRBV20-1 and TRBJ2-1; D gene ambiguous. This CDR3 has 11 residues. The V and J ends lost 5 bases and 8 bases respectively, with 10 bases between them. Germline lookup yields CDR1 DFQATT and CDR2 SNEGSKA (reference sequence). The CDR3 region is CSAGVSDEQFF. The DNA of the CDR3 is TGCAGTGCTGGAGTCAGCGATGAGCAGTTCTTC.

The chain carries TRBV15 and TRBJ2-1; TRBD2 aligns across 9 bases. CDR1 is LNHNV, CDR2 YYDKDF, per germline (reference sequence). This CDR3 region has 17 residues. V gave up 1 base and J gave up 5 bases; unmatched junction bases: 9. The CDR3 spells CATSRGGLAKRNNEQFF. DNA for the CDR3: TGTGCCACCAGCAGAGGCGGACTAGCGAAAAGGAACAATGAGCAGTTCTTC.

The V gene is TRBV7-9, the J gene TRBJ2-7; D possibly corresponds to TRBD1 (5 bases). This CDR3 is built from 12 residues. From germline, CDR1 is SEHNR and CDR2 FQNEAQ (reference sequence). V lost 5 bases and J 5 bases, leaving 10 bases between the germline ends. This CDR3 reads CASSPQGNEQYF. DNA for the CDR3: TGTGCCAGCAGCCCGCAGGGCAACGAGCAGTACTTC.

The CDR3: CASSRRTGAGANVLTF. The DNA of the CDR3 is TGTGCCAGCAGCAGAAGAACAGGGGCTGGGGCCAACGTCCTGACTTTC. The chain recombines TRBV9 with TRBJ2-6, with 7 positions matching TRBD1. This CDR3 contains 16 residues. Germline V CDR1 and CDR2: SGDLS, YYNGEE. V trimming: 4 bases; J trimming: 2 bases; junction bases outside the gene matches: 6.

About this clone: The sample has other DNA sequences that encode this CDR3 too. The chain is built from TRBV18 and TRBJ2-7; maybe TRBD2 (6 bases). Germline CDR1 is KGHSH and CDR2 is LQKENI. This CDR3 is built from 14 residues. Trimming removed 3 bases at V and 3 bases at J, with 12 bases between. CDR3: CASSPGRGNYEQYF. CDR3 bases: TGTGCCAGCTCACCCGGGCGGGGAAACTACGAGCAGTACTTC.

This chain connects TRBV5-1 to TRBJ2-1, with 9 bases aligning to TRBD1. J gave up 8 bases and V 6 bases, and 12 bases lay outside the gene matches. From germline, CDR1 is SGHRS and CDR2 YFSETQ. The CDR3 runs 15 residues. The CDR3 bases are TGCGCCAGCACCGACCCGAGGACAGGGGCCGATGAGCAGTTCTTC. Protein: CASTDPRTGADEQFF.

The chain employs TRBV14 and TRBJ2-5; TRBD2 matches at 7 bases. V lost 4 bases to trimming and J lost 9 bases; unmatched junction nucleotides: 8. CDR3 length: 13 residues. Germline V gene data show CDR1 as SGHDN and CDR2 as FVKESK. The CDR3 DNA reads TGTGCCAGCAGCCCGGGCCCTGGGGGGGCCCAGTACTTC. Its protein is CASSPGPGGAQYF.

CDR3 amino acids: CATRTPGNYGYTF. The DNA of the CDR3 is TGTGCCACCAGGACCCCGGGGAACTATGGCTACACCTTC. The V gene is TRBV6-6, the J gene TRBJ1-2; D gene uncertain. The ends were cut back, 10 bases at V and 2 bases at J, with 14 bases in the middle. CDR1 MNHNY and CDR2 SVGAGI come from the germline V gene (reference sequence). CDR3 length: 13 residues.

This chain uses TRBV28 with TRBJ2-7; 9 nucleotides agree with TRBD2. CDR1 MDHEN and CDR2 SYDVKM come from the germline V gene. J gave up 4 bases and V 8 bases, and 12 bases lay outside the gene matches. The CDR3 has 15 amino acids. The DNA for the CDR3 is TGTGCCAGCCGCCCGGGGCTAGCGGGACGGTACGAGCAGTACTTC. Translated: CASRPGLAGRYEQYF.

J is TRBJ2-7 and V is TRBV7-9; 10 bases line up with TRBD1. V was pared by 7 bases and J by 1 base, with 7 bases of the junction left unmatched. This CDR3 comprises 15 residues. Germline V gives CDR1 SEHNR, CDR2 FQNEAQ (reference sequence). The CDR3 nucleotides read TGTGCCAGCACGAAATGGACAGGGGGATCCTACGAGCAGTACTTC. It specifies CASTKWTGGSYEQYF.